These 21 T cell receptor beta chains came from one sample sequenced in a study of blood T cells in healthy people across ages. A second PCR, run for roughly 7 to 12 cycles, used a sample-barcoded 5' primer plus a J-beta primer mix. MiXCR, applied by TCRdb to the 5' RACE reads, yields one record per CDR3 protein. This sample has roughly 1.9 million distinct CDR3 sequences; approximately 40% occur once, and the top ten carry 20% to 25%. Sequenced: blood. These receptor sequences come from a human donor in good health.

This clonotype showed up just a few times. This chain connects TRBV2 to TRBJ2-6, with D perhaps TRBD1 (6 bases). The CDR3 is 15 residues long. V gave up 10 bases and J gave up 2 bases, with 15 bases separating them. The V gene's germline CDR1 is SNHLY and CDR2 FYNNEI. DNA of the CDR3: TGTGCCACCCTAATAACAGGGCCTGGGGCCAACGTCCTGACTTTC. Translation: CATLITGPGANVLTF.

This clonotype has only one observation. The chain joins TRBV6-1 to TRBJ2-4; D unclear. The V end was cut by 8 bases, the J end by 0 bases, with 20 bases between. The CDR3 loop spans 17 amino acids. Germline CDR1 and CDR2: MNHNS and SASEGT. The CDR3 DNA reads TGTGCCAGCCCCGGCCCGACGGACGGGCTAGCCAAAAACATTCAGTACTTC. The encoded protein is CASPGPTDGLAKNIQYF.

The CDR3 spells CASSTGQGLTEAFF. CDR3 nucleotides: TGTGCCAGCAGTACCGGACAGGGTTTGACTGAAGCTTTCTTT. J is TRBJ1-1 and V is TRBV27; TRBD1 matches at 8 bases. The CDR3 length is 14 residues. From germline, CDR1 is MNHEY and CDR2 SMNVEV (reference sequence). V dropped 5 bases and J dropped 5; count of bases not matched to a gene: 7.

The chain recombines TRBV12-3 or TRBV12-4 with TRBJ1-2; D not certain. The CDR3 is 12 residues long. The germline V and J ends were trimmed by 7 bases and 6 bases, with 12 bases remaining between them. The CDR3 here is CASTRDKDGYTF. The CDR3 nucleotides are TGTGCCAGCACCCGAGATAAGGATGGCTACACCTTC.

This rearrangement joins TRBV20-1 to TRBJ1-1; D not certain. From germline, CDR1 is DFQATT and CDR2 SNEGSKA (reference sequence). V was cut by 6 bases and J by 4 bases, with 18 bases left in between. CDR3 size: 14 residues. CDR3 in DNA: TGCAGTGCGGCCGACCCTGGGGTCCGCACTGAAGCTTTCTTT. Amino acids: CSAADPGVRTEAFF.

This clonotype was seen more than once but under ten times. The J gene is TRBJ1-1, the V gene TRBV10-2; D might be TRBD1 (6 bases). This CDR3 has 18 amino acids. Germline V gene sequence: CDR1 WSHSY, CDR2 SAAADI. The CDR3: CAVGRWAGDFSTWTEAFF. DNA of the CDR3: TGCGCAGTTGGGAGGTGGGCAGGGGATTTTTCAACGTGGACTGAAGCTTTCTTT.

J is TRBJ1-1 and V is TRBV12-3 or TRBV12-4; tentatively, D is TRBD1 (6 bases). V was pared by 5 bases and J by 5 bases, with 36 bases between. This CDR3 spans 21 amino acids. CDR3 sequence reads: CASSLHHRAPQPHPTVTEAFF. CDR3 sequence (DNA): TGTGCCAGCAGTCTACACCACAGGGCACCCCAACCTCACCCCACGGTAACTGAAGCTTTCTTT.

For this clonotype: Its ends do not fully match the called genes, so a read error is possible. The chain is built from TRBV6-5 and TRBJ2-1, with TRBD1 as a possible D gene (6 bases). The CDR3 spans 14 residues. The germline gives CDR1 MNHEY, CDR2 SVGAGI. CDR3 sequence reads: CASRMTGPYNEQVF. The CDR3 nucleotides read TGTGCCAGCAGAATGACAGGCCCCTACAATGAGCAGGTCTTC.

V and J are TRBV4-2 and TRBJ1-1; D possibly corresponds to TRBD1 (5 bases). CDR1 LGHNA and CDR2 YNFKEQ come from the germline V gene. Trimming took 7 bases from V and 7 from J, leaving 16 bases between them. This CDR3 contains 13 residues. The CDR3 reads CASNQVPRGEAFF. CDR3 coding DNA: TGTGCCAGCAACCAGGTACCAAGGGGTGAAGCTTTCTTT.

The CDR3: CASSPQLRRSGQIQNEQFF. For the CDR3, the DNA is TGTGCCAGCAGCCCCCAACTACGACGTAGCGGACAGATCCAGAATGAGCAGTTCTTC. The chain combines TRBV7-2 with TRBJ2-1; either TRBD1 or TRBD2 may supply D (6 bases each). V shed 5 bases and J shed 7 bases, with 30 bases lying between them. The length of the CDR3 is 19 residues. In germline, CDR1 is SGHTA, CDR2 FQGNSA.

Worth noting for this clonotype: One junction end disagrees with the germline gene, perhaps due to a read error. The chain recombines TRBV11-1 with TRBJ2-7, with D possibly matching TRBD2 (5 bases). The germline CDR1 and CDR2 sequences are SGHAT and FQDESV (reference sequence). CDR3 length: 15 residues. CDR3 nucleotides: TGTGCCAGCAACTTACTGGAGGTTTCCTCCTACGAGCAGTACTTC. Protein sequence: CASNLLEVSSYEQYF.

The CDR3 sequence: CASSSLASINTGELFF. The CDR3 DNA sequence: TGTGCCAGCAGCTCCCTGGCTAGCATCAACACCGGGGAGCTGTTTTTT. This chain uses TRBV7-2 with TRBJ2-2, with TRBD2 as a possible D gene (5 bases). From germline, CDR1 is SGHTA and CDR2 FQGNSA. The V end lost 4 bases, the J end lost 2 bases, and 14 bases lay between the germline ends. CDR3 size: 16 residues.

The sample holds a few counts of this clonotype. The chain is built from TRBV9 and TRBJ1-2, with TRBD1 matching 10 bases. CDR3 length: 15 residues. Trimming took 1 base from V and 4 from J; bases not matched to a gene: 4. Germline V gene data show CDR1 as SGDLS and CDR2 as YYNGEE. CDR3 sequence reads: CASSVTGQGVYGYTF. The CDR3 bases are TGTGCCAGCAGCGTAACCGGACAGGGGGTCTATGGCTACACCTTC.

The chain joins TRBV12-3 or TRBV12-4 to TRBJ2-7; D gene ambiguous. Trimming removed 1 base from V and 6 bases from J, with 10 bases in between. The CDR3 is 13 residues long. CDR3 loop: CASSLETVREQYF. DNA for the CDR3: TGTGCCAGCAGTTTAGAGACGGTGCGCGAGCAGTACTTC.

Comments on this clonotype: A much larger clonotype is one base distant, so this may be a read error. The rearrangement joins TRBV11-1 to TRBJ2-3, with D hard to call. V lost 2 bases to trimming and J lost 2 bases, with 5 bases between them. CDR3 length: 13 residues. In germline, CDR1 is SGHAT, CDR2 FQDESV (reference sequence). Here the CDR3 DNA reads TGTGCCAGCAGCTTAAAGATCACAGATACGCAGTATTTT. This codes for CASSLKITDTQYF.

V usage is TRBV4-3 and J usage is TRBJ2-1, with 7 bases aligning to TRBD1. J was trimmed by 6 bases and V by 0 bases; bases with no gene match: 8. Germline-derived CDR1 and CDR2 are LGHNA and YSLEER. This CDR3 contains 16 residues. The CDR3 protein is CASSQDGDRAPNEQFF. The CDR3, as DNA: TGCGCCAGCAGCCAAGATGGAGACAGGGCCCCCAATGAGCAGTTCTTC.

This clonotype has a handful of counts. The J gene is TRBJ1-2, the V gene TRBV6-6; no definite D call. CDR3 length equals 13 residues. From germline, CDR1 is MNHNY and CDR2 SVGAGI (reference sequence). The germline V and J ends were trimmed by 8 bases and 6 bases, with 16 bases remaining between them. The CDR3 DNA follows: TGTGCCAGCGGCCGGCCCTGGGATGATGGCTACACCTTC. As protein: CASGRPWDDGYTF.

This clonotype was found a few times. CDR3 coding DNA: TGTGCCAGCAGCTTTTTGGTGACAGGGCTAACCAAAAACATTCAGTACTTC. As protein: CASSFLVTGLTKNIQYF. This rearrangement joins TRBV7-2 to TRBJ2-4; 7 bases are a match to TRBD1. The CDR3 spans 17 residues. J gave up 2 bases and V 3 bases, and 10 bases lay outside the gene matches. CDR1 and CDR2 from the germline V gene are SGHTA and FQGNSA.

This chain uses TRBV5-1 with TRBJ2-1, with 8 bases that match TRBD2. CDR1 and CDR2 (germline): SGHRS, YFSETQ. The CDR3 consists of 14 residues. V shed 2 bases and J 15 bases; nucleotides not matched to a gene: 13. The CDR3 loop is CASSLMRGAPDLFF. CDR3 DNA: TGCGCCAGCAGCTTAATGCGGGGGGCCCCGGATTTGTTCTTC.

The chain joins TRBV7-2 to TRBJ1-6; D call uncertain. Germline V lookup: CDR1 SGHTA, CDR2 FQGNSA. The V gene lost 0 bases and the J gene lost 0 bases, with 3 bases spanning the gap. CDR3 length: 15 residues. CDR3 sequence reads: CASSLAVSYNSPLHF. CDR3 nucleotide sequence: TGTGCCAGCAGCTTAGCGGTCTCCTATAATTCACCCCTCCACTTT.

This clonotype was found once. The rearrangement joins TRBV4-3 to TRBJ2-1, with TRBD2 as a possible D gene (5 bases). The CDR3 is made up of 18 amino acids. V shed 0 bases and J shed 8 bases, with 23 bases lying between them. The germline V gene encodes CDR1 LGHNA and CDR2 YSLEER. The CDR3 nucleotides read TGCGCCAGCAGCCAAGAAGTCGGGGTGGCAGACCTTCAGGATGAGCAGTTCTTC. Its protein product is CASSQEVGVADLQDEQFF.